The entry below gives a single T cell receptor (beta chain) sequence along with its context. These data belong to a study of cytomegalovirus exposure and HLA in healthy donors. Primers included in the PCR were 60 Vbeta and 13 Jbeta primers. The protocol was immunoSEQ multiplex PCR, while the TCRdb copy is restricted to in-frame clones and leaves out a portion. The table records 150,000 to 160,000 clones, around three quarters of them present only once. V was pared by 0 bases and J by 0 bases, with 8 bases of the junction left unmatched. The CDR3 spans 19 residues. CDR1 is MNHNS and CDR2 is SASEGT in the germline V gene.

This receptor was taken from a woman in her thirties or forties in good health and CMV-seronegative. Sequenced: PBMCs. This chain uses TRBV6-1 with TRBJ2-6; TRBD1 aligns across 7 bases. CDR3 nucleotide sequence: TGTGCCAGCAGTGAAGCGCCACAGGGGTGGGGCTCTGGGGCCAACGTCCTGACTTTC. This codes for CASSEAPQGWGSGANVLTF.